The clone carrying this TCR beta chain appeared a few times. After removal of 0 bases from V and 0 bases from J, the junction contained 5 bases not matched to a gene. The CDR3 length is 19 residues. Per germline, CDR1 LNHNV and CDR2 YYDKDF (reference sequence). This entry is derived from a study of blood T cell repertoires in COVID-19. Clones were sequenced by immunoSEQ multiplex PCR, and TCRdb holds only the in-frame ones, with some missing. Of 84,000 or so clones in the sample, around four fifths were seen once. The J gene is TRBJ2-7, the V gene TRBV15; 16 bases align to TRBD2. Sequenced sample: peripheral blood. The receptor was isolated from a man older than 75 with active or convalescent COVID-19. Here the CDR3 reads CATSRDSGTSGRASYEQYF. The CDR3 DNA is TGTGCCACCAGCAGAGACTCCGGGACTAGCGGGAGGGCCTCCTACGAGCAGTACTTC.